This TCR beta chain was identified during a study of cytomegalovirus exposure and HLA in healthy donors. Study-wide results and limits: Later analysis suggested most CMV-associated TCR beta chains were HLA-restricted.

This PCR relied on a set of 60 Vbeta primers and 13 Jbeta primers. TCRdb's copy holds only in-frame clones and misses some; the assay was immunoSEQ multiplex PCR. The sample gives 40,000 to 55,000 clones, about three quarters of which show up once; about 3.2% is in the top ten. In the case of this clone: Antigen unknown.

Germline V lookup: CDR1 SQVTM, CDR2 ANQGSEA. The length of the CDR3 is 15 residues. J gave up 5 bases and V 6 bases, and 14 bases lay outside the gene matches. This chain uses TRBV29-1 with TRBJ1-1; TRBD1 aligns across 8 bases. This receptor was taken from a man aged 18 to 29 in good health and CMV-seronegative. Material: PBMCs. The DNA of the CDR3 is TGCAGCGTGCCCGGGACAGGACCCCTGGGGACTGAAGCTTTCTTT. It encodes CSVPGTGPLGTEAFF.